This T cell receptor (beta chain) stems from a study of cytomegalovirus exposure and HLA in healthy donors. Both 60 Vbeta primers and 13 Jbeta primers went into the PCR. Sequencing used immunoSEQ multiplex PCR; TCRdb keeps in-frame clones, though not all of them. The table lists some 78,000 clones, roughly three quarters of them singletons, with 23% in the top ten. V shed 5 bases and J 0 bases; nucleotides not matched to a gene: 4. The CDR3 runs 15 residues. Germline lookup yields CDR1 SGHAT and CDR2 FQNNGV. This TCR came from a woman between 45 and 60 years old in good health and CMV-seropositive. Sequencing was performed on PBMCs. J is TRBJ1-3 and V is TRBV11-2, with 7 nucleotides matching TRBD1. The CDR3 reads CASSRDRASGNTIYF. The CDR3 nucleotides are TGTGCCAGCAGCCGTGACAGGGCCTCTGGAAACACCATATATTTT.